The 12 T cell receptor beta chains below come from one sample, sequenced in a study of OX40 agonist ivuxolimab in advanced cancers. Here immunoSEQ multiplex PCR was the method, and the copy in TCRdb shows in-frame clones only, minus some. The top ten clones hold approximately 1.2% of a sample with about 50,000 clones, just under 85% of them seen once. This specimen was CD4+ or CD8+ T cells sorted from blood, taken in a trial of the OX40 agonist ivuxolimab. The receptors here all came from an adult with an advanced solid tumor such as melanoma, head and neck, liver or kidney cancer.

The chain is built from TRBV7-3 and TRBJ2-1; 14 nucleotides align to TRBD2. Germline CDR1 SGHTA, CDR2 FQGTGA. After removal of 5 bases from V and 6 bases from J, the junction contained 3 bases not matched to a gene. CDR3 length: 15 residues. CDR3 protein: CASSPGTSGGNEQFF. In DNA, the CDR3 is TGTGCCAGCAGCCCCGGGACTAGCGGGGGCAATGAGCAGTTCTTC.

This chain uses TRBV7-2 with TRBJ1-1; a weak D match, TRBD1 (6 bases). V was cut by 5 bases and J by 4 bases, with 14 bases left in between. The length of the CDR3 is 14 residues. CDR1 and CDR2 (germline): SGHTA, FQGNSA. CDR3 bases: TGTGCCAGCAGCCGTGCCCGGGACACCACTGAAGCTTTCTTT. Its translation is CASSRARDTTEAFF.

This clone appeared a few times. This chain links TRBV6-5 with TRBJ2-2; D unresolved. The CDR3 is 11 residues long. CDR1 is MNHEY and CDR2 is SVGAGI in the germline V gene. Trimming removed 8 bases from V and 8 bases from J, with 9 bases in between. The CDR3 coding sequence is TGTGCCAGCGGAAGGTGGGGGGAGCTGTTTTTT. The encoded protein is CASGRWGELFF.

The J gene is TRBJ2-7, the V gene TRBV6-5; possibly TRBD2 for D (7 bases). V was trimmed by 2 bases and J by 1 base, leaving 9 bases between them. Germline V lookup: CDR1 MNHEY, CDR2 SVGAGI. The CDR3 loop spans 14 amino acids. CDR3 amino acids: CASSYGGASYEQYF. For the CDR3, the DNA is TGTGCCAGCAGTTACGGGGGGGCGTCCTACGAGCAGTACTTC.

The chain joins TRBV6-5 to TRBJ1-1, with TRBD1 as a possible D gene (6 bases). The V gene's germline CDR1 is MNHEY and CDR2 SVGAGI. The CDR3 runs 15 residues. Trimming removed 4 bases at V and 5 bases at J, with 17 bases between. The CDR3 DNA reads TGTGCCAGCAGTTTAGCCAGCCCAGGGGAGACTGAAGCTTTCTTT. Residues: CASSLASPGETEAFF.

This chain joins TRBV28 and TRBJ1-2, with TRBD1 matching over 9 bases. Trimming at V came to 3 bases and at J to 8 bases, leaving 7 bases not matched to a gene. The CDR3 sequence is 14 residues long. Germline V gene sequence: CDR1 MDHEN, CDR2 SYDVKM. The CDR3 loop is CASSFRGQGRGYTF. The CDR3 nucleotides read TGTGCCAGCAGTTTTCGGGGACAGGGAAGAGGCTACACCTTC.

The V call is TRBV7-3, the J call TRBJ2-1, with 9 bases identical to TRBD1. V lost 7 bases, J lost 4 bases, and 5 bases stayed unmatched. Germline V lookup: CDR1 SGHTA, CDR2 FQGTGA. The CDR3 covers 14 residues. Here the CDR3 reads CASKPGQGYNEQFF. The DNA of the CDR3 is TGTGCCAGCAAACCGGGACAGGGTTACAATGAGCAGTTCTTC. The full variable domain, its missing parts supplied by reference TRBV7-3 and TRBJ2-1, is GAGVSQTPSNKVTEKGKYVELRCDPISGHTALYWYRQSLGQGPEFLIYFQGTGAADDSGLPNDRFFAVRPEGSVSTLKIQRTERGDSAVYLCASKPGQGYNEQFFGPGTRLTVL.

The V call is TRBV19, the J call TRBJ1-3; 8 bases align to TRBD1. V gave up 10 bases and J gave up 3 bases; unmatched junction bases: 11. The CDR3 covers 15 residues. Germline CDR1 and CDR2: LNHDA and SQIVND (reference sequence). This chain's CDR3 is CATSQGALVGNTIYF. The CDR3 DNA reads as TGTGCCACCTCCCAGGGGGCTTTGGTTGGAAACACCATATATTTT. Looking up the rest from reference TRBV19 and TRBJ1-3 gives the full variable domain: DGGITQSPKYLFRKEGQNVTLSCEQNLNHDAMYWYRQDPGQGLRLIYYSQIVNDFQKGDIAEGYSVSREKKESFPLTVTSAQKNPTAFYLCATSQGALVGNTIYFGEGSWLTVV.

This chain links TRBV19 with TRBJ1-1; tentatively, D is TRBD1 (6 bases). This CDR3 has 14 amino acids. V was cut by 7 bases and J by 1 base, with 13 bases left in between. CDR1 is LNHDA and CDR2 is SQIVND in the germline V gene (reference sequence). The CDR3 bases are TGTGCCAGTATCTCCAGGGGCCGGAACACTGAAGCTTTCTTT. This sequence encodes CASISRGRNTEAFF. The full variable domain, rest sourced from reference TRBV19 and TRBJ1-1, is DGGITQSPKYLFRKEGQNVTLSCEQNLNHDAMYWYRQDPGQGLRLIYYSQIVNDFQKGDIAEGYSVSREKKESFPLTVTSAQKNPTAFYLCASISRGRNTEAFFGQGTRLTVV.

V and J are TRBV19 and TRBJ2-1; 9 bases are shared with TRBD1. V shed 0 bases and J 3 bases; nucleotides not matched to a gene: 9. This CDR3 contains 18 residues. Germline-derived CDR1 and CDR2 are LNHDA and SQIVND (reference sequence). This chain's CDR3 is CASSIDRQWGQGYNEQFF. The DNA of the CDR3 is TGTGCCAGTAGTATAGATCGTCAGTGGGGACAGGGCTACAATGAGCAGTTCTTC.

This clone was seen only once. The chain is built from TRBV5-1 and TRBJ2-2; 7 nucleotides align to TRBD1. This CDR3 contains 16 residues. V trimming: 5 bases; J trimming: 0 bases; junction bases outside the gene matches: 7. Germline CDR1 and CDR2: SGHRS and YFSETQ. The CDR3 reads CASRTPGTANTGELFF. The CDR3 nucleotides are TGCGCCAGCAGAACACCCGGGACAGCGAACACCGGGGAGCTGTTTTTT.

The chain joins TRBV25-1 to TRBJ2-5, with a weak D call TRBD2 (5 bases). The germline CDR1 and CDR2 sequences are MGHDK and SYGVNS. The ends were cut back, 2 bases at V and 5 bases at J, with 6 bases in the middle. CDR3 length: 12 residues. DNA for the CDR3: TGTGCCAGCAGTGAAGAGGGCGAGACCCAGTACTTC. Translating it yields CASSEEGETQYF.